Included here is one T cell receptor beta chain sequence, with context. Its antigen is not known. These data are taken from a study of cytomegalovirus exposure and HLA in healthy donors. Study results and caveats: TCR beta V- and J-gene trimming, according to a later analysis, was linked to a missense DCLRE1C variant. Highly shared sequence variants in one cluster were likely a sequencing artifact.

Primers for the PCR totalled 60 Vbeta and 13 Jbeta. Generated by immunoSEQ multiplex PCR, the TCRdb table keeps only in-frame clones and is missing some. This sample yields about 150,000 clones, of which around 80% are seen a single time; approximately 10% belongs to the top ten. Per the germline V gene, CDR1 is MNHEY and CDR2 is SVGAGI. CDR3 size: 15 residues. V lost 2 bases and J lost 5, with 15 bases in between. This rearrangement joins TRBV6-5 to TRBJ1-1; unclear D gene. The sample taken for sequencing was PBMCs. The receptor was isolated from a man aged 18 to 29 in good health and CMV-seropositive. CDR3 DNA sequence: TGTGCCAGCAGTTACGCGGGAGGAGGGTGGACTGAAGCTTTCTTT. This gives the protein CASSYAGGGWTEAFF.